This T cell receptor (beta chain) was found in a study of cytomegalovirus exposure and HLA in healthy donors (dated by TCRdb to 2016 to 2017). For the wider study: In an earlier analysis of roughly 500 of the donors, less than 350 Gb of sequence data and 117 million unique TCR beta sequences from about 180 million T cells were reported. Because of strong linkage in the cohort, five DR-DQ haplotypes were treated as single units for association and clustering. Besides the first cohort of roughly 640 subjects, a separate validation cohort made up of 120 or so different subjects was used. The number of typed donors differed by locus: 629-630 for A, B, C, DRB1 and DQB1; about 520 for DQA1; fewer than 610 for DPA1; and around 490 for DPB1. Among about 360 genotyped donors of the cohort, an average of roughly 240,000 unique TCR beta nucleotide sequences were sequenced per donor, 15% to 20% of them non-productive. Donor age, sex, ethnicity and CMV serostatus were compiled together with the repertoire data. Class I and class II HLA loci were covered by the typing at four-digit resolution. All discovery cohort repertoires had been generated using a single sequencing platform. A later genetic analysis took genome-wide SNP genotypes for about three fifths of the roughly 700 donors and used that subset as a discovery cohort. The study was designed to test whether signatures of past pathogen exposure could be identified by cataloging public T cell receptors. The study used immunosequencing to profile the T cell repertoires of several hundred subjects and linked those repertoires to cytomegalovirus serostatus. About 320 gigabases of sequencing data and some 85 million unique TCR sequences were included in an early release covering 500 to 750 HLA-typed donors. In the later analysis, no new phenotypic data were used to find candidate immune exposures; instead, reliance was placed on TCR beta sequences and their occurrence across donors. Of the 300 to 500 genotyped donors, less than 90% were placed in the genetic ancestry cluster associated with self-reported Caucasian donors. To predict cytomegalovirus infection status, the study brought together high-throughput TCR immunosequencing, statistical association of individual TCRs with disease status, and machine learning. A later analysis re-analyzed previously published TCR beta repertoires from roughly 600 donors and added high-resolution HLA genotyping to study TCR occurrence patterns. In an earlier analysis of around 540 of the donors, high-throughput TCR beta sequencing was used to judge whether each TCR beta V gene segment behaved as functional or pseudogenic. Results and caveats for the whole study, not just this receptor: A group of highly shared sequence variants was considered likely to be a technical artifact of the sequencing pipeline. Most TCR sequences were seen in very few donors, while some public TCRs were found in many individuals. Fewer than 20 rarely observed V segments, including chromosome 9 orphons, were excluded from the earlier analysis of several hundred of the donors because counts were too low. The only immune exposure information available for the cohort was CMV serostatus. In the study, some 160 TCR beta chains were listed as associated with cytomegalovirus. Several of the top co-occurrence clusters appeared to be linked to parvovirus B19, influenza, CMV and Epstein-Barr virus, according to a later analysis. In a later analysis, most CMV-associated TCR beta chains were found to appear HLA-restricted, with HLA associations seemingly driven largely by CMV exposure. Compared with the roughly 600-donor mean, donors in an Asian-associated ancestry cluster had fewer N-insertions in productive TCRs, according to a later genetic analysis. Because HLA typing was missing for some donors at each locus, association tests included only the typed subset. Cytomegalovirus status was reported to be diagnosed by the classifier with high specificity and sensitivity in both the original and validation cohorts. A later analysis found that HLA-associated TCR beta chains were more clonally expanded and had lower generation probabilities than equally common non-associated chains. A later genetic analysis associated a missense DCLRE1C variant with V-gene and J-gene trimming of TCR beta chains, and an independent cohort replicated the association. A further reported finding was that TCR beta sequences accurately predicted the HLA-A and HLA-B alleles for most subjects in the first cohort. Sequencing depth was assumed to be roughly uniform across donors in the presence/absence analyses, though that assumption may not hold. At a false discovery rate of 0.05, a later analysis linked around 15,000 TCR beta sequences to specific HLA alleles. An earlier analysis of approximately 540 of the donors showed that most TCR beta V segments appeared in productive rearrangements either about 87% or about 30% of the time, which broadly matched IMGT annotations. When HLA alleles, especially DR and DQ, strongly co-occurred, TCR associations were difficult to assign to individual alleles. According to the authors, the approach could potentially be generalized to other disease states and immunological phenotypes. Linkage disequilibrium might explain the correlated functional status among segregating V segments, but an unknown experimental factor could not be excluded. In vitro tests confirmed that three of the cytomegalovirus-associated TCR beta chains recognize cytomegalovirus antigens. In a later analysis, TCR association rates were found to vary across HLA loci, with the most associated TCRs seen for DRB1 alleles and the fewest for HLA-C alleles. Because the 87-base-pair reads could not distinguish some IMGT-functional V segments, including TRBV6-2 and TRBV6-3, those segments were excluded. In this cohort, only TCR beta chains were sequenced, and detectable features were limited by the absence of alpha or paired-chain data.

Worth noting for this clone: The antigen this receptor binds is unknown. The sample holds no much larger clone one base away, and base qualities are not on file.

The cohort was made up of under 800 healthy bone marrow donors. At the time of sampling, all cohort members were nominally healthy, though unrecorded immune exposures were likely present. CMV serostatus was positive for around 310 and negative for about 55% of the roughly 670 cohort members, and was not recorded for this donor. A peripheral blood sample was collected from each donor, and TCR beta sequencing was performed on peripheral blood mononuclear cells. Genomic DNA was extracted from the blood cell samples with the Qiagen DNeasy Blood Extraction Kit. Receptor libraries were prepared by the immunoSEQ multiplex PCR assay. For the multiplex PCR, a mixture combining 60 forward primers for TCR Vbeta segments and 13 reverse primers for TCR Jbeta segments was used. A multiplex PCR assay on genomic DNA amplified the CDR3 region of rearranged TCR beta genes. Amplified TCR beta libraries were sequenced as 87-base-pair reads on the Illumina HiSeq System. On the study's bioinformatics: Across the 700 or so repertoires, a later analysis counted 75 million to 90 million unique TCR beta chains, roughly 11 million of which were shared by at least two donors. Raw reads were error-corrected and collapsed into unique sequences with a nearest-neighbor algorithm that merged closely related sequences to remove PCR and sequencing errors. V, D and J gene segments were assigned by aligning CDR3 sequences to IMGT reference sequences. Each retained sequence needed at least a six-nucleotide match to both a V gene segment and a J gene segment. A rearrangement counted as productive if the CDR3 had no stop codons and remained in frame with V and J, and every other rearrangement counted as non-productive. CDR3 was defined according to IMGT convention as the region running from the second conserved V-encoded cysteine to the conserved J-encoded phenylalanine. Sequences without an unambiguous match to a single V gene segment were excluded from the earlier analysis of several hundred of the donors. An earlier analysis of several hundred of the donors called V segments functional above 56.7% productive rearrangements and segregating when the between-donor standard deviation exceeded 5%. A statistical classification framework was built for diagnosing cytomegalovirus status from the catalog of TCR beta chain sequences. V and J gene assignment, in a later analysis, came from comparing TCR nucleotide sequences with IMGT/GENE-DB human TR gene sequences. In a later analysis, CDR3 sequences and most-parsimonious VDJ recombination scenarios were assigned using the TCRdist pipeline. In a later analysis, every TCR beta chain was defined by the combination of its CDR3 amino acid sequence and its V-gene family, and reads without a unique V-gene family were dropped. As a way to deal with suspected cross-contamination and a sequencing artifact, a later analysis dropped 592 nucleotide sequences that were highly shared and had low generation probability. For each public chain, a later analysis derived a clonal expansion index from normalized ranks of inferred template counts within each repertoire. In a later analysis, generation probabilities were computed with a VDJ recombination model fitted to out-of-frame rearrangements, and the resulting probabilities were checked against IGoR. A later analysis scored TCR-TCR, TCR-HLA and TCR-CMV co-occurrence with hypergeometric tests, applying a repertoire-size bias correction to TCR pairs. To estimate false discovery rates, a later analysis permuted the HLA or CMV assignments 20 times. In a later analysis, co-occurring TCRs were grouped with DBSCAN, and TCRdist sequence similarity was added when clustering was performed within HLA-allele-positive subsets. Co-occurrence clustering excluded repertoires with fewer than 30,000 or more than 120,000 public chains, plus five with anomalous nucleotide sharing. Drawn from immuneACCESS, this table holds only the in-frame rearrangements with V and J called that TCRdb kept. Clones are partly lost; checked studies trace under half to an unresolved V gene and leave the rest unexplained. V, J and clone size reflect that table, while D and trimming were determined from the DNA. The sample data list approximately 200,000 clones, and about 83% of these were observed just once. Roughly 1.3% of the sample lies in the top ten.

The CDR3 measures 15 amino acids from cysteine to phenylalanine. Only the CDR3 DNA stays, 45 bases, in frame from base 1. After removal of 6 bases from V and 5 bases from J, the junction retains 9 bases not matched to a gene. The germline V gene specifies SGHTA as CDR1 and FQGNSA as CDR2. The receptor comes from a human donor in good health. This receptor chain uses TRBV7-2 and TRBJ2-3; TRBD2 lines up with 9 middle nucleotides. The sample taken for sequencing was PBMCs. Here the CDR3 is given as CASRPPGLAGDTQYF. The base sequence is TGTGCCAGCAGGCCGCCGGGACTAGCAGGAGATACGCAGTATTTT.